This entry lists 6 T cell receptor beta chains sequenced from one sample in a study of blood T cells in healthy people across ages. A second about 6 to 11 cycle PCR used barcoded and J-beta primers. MiXCR, applied by TCRdb to the 5' RACE reads, yields one record per CDR3 protein. The table lists 780,000 or so distinct CDR3 sequences, roughly three fifths of them singletons. What was sequenced was blood. The receptors were gathered from a man aged 40-50 years in good health.

This clonotype was seen only a few times. V and J are TRBV4-3 and TRBJ2-7; D uncertain. The CDR3 runs to 14 residues. The ends were cut back, 0 bases at V and 0 bases at J, with 6 bases in the middle. From germline, CDR1 is LGHNA and CDR2 YSLEER. The CDR3 sequence: CASSQEASSYEQYF. For the CDR3, the DNA is TGCGCCAGCAGCCAAGAGGCCAGCTCCTACGAGCAGTACTTC.

The V call is TRBV5-1, the J call TRBJ2-2; D possibly matches TRBD1 or TRBD2 (5 bases each). The ends were cut back, 4 bases at V and 2 bases at J, with 12 bases in the middle. This CDR3 is built from 15 residues. The germline CDR1 and CDR2 sequences are SGHRS and YFSETQ. Here the CDR3 DNA reads TGCGCCAGCAGCGTTGGGGACCTCAACACCGGGGAGCTGTTTTTT. It specifies CASSVGDLNTGELFF.

This clonotype was found a few times. The chain uses TRBV6-6 and TRBJ2-5; D perhaps matches TRBD1 (5 bases). CDR1 is MNHNY and CDR2 is SVGAGI in the germline V gene (reference sequence). CDR3 size: 14 residues. V lost 0 bases and J 5 bases, leaving 10 bases between the germline ends. The CDR3 loop is CASSYSGQSETQYF. Here the CDR3 DNA reads TGTGCCAGCAGTTACTCGGGGCAGTCGGAGACCCAGTACTTC.

Of note for this clonotype: At one of its ends the junction is not consistent with the germline gene, which may arise from a read error. The chain recombines TRBV6-1 with TRBJ2-3; D not resolved. The germline V gene has CDR1 MNHNS and CDR2 SASEGT. This CDR3 has 12 residues. The CDR3 DNA reads TGCGCCAGCAGTATCCAAGGAGATACGCAGTATTTT. Residues: CASSIQGDTQYF.

The chain employs TRBV27 and TRBJ2-3; 7 bases line up with TRBD2. The V and J ends lost 4 bases and 4 bases, in that order; junction bases with no gene match: 5. CDR1 and CDR2 from the germline V gene are MNHEY and SMNVEV (reference sequence). The CDR3 consists of 14 residues. As DNA, the CDR3 is TGTGCCAGCAGTTGGACTAGTTTTGCAGATACGCAGTATTTT. As protein: CASSWTSFADTQYF.

The J gene is TRBJ2-7, the V gene TRBV6-5; D is unresolved. Looked up from germline, CDR1 is MNHEY and CDR2 is SVGAGI. Trimming pared 4 bases from V and 3 bases from J, leaving 16 bases between. This CDR3 has 15 amino acids. The CDR3 loop is CASSSEQVVFYEQYF. The DNA for the CDR3 is TGTGCCAGCAGTTCCGAACAAGTCGTTTTCTACGAGCAGTACTTC.